These T cell receptor beta chains were read from a single sample in a study of shared clonotypes between healthy human individuals. Profiled with immunoSEQ multiplex PCR; TCRdb holds only in-frame clones, not every one. The sample yields approximately 98,000 clones, 68% seen once. The source material was memory CD8+ T cells sorted from blood. These receptor sequences come from a young woman in good health. Each CDR3 is given with its conserved first and last residue. Fields, in order: clone size, V gene, J gene, D gene, CDR3 DNA, CDR3 protein. D genes are given only for firm matches. Not every row has a clone size; where given, it reads once, few, many or a size class.

clone size: -; V gene: TRBV5-1; J gene: TRBJ1-1; D gene: -; CDR3 DNA: TGCGCCAGCAGCCCGGACACCCCTGAAGCTTTCTTT; CDR3 protein: CASSPDTPEAFF
clone size: -; V gene: TRBV5-1; J gene: TRBJ2-6; D gene: TRBD1; CDR3 DNA: TGCGCCAGCAGCGGGACAGGCCTTAGCTCTGGGGCCAACGTCCTGACTTTC; CDR3 protein: CASSGTGLSSGANVLTF
clone size: -; V gene: TRBV4-1; J gene: TRBJ2-3; D gene: -; CDR3 DNA: TGCGCCAGCAGCCTCGAGACAGGGACTACTGGCACAGATACGCAGTATTTT; CDR3 protein: CASSLETGTTGTDTQYF
clone size: -; V gene: TRBV28; J gene: TRBJ1-3; D gene: -; CDR3 DNA: TGTGCCAGCAGCTGGCGGGGGGCGGGAGGAAACACCATATATTTT; CDR3 protein: CASSWRGAGGNTIYF
clone size: -; V gene: TRBV29-1; J gene: TRBJ2-2; D gene: -; CDR3 DNA: TGCAGCGTTGAACGAGAGACTACCGGGGAGCTGTTTTTT; CDR3 protein: CSVERETTGELFF
clone size: few; V gene: TRBV7-3; J gene: TRBJ2-3; D gene: -; CDR3 DNA: TGTGCCAGCAGCCCAAACAACAGGGACCCTAGCACAGATACGCAGTATTTT; CDR3 protein: CASSPNNRDPSTDTQYF
clone size: -; V gene: TRBV19; J gene: TRBJ2-7; D gene: -; CDR3 DNA: TGTGCCAGTAGTATAGCCCCGAGATCCGAGCAGTACTTC; CDR3 protein: CASSIAPRSEQYF
clone size: -; V gene: TRBV7-9; J gene: TRBJ2-1; D gene: -; CDR3 DNA: TGTGCCAGCAGCTCCTCGGCCCTTCAGGGGAGGGCCTACAATGAGCAGTTCTTC; CDR3 protein: CASSSSALQGRAYNEQFF
clone size: many; V gene: TRBV25-1; J gene: TRBJ2-1; D gene: -; CDR3 DNA: TGTGCCAGCAGTGAGGGGTCTAGAAACAATGAGCAGTTCTTC; CDR3 protein: CASSEGSRNNEQFF
clone size: few; V gene: TRBV28; J gene: TRBJ2-7; D gene: -; CDR3 DNA: TGTGCCGGAGGGGGTAGACCGACCTACGAGCAGTACTTC; CDR3 protein: CAGGGRPTYEQYF
clone size: many; V gene: TRBV7-9; J gene: TRBJ2-7; D gene: TRBD1; CDR3 DNA: TGTGCCAGCAGCCGGGCCGACAGGGAGTATACCGACGAGCAGTACTTC; CDR3 protein: CASSRADREYTDEQYF
clone size: -; V gene: TRBV28; J gene: TRBJ2-7; D gene: -; CDR3 DNA: TGTGCCAGCAGTCCCACTTTGACACCTTCCGAGCAGTACTTC; CDR3 protein: CASSPTLTPSEQYF
clone size: -; V gene: TRBV5-1; J gene: TRBJ2-1; D gene: TRBD2; CDR3 DNA: TGCGCCAGCAGCTTGGGTGGACTAGCGGGAGGTAATGAGCAGTTCTTC; CDR3 protein: CASSLGGLAGGNEQFF
clone size: once; V gene: TRBV27; J gene: TRBJ2-1; D gene: TRBD2; CDR3 DNA: TGTGCCAGCAGTTTATCGAAGGGACTAGCGGGTCCCCTCTACAATGAGCAGTTCTTC; CDR3 protein: CASSLSKGLAGPLYNEQFF
clone size: few; V gene: TRBV28; J gene: TRBJ2-7; D gene: -; CDR3 DNA: TGTGCCAGCAGTTCAACCGGGACACTCTACGAGCAGTACTTC; CDR3 protein: CASSSTGTLYEQYF
clone size: -; V gene: TRBV11-3; J gene: TRBJ2-7; D gene: TRBD2; CDR3 DNA: TGTGCCAGCAGCTTAAAGCGGGAGATCCACGAGCAGTACTTC; CDR3 protein: CASSLKREIHEQYF
clone size: few; V gene: TRBV7-8; J gene: TRBJ2-1; D gene: -; CDR3 DNA: TGTGCCAGCAGCTCATGGGGCGAGAGCTCCTACAATGAGCAGTTCTTC; CDR3 protein: CASSSWGESSYNEQFF
clone size: -; V gene: TRBV4-2; J gene: TRBJ2-2; D gene: -; CDR3 DNA: TGTGCCAGCAGCCAAGGGGAAACCACCGGGGAGCTGTTTTTT; CDR3 protein: CASSQGETTGELFF
clone size: -; V gene: TRBV4-1; J gene: TRBJ2-7; D gene: -; CDR3 DNA: TGCGCCAGCAGCCTGCCCGGGGTCGTTTTGGACGAGCAGTACTTC; CDR3 protein: CASSLPGVVLDEQYF
clone size: -; V gene: TRBV11-2; J gene: TRBJ2-5; D gene: -; CDR3 DNA: TGTGCCAGCAGTCCTATTACCCCCGGGGAGACCCAGTACTTC; CDR3 protein: CASSPITPGETQYF
clone size: -; V gene: TRBV25-1; J gene: TRBJ1-2; D gene: TRBD1; CDR3 DNA: TGTGCCAGCAGTGAATATGGGACAGGGTATTTAGAAGGCTACACCTTC; CDR3 protein: CASSEYGTGYLEGYTF
clone size: -; V gene: TRBV11-1; J gene: TRBJ1-1; D gene: -; CDR3 DNA: TGTGCCAGCAGTTCCGAAGGACAGACGAACACTGAAGCTTTCTTT; CDR3 protein: CASSSEGQTNTEAFF
clone size: -; V gene: TRBV15; J gene: TRBJ1-1; D gene: -; CDR3 DNA: TGTGCCACCAGCAGTGGGTCTACTGACACTGAAGCTTTCTTT; CDR3 protein: CATSSGSTDTEAFF
clone size: -; V gene: TRBV28; J gene: TRBJ1-5; D gene: -; CDR3 DNA: TGTGCCAGCAGTTTGACAGGAGGCCAGCCCCAGCATTTT; CDR3 protein: CASSLTGGQPQHF
clone size: -; V gene: TRBV25-1; J gene: TRBJ2-1; D gene: TRBD2; CDR3 DNA: TGTGCCAGCAGTGAATTTAGCGGGACGTACAATGAGCAGTTCTTC; CDR3 protein: CASSEFSGTYNEQFF
clone size: -; V gene: TRBV7-9; J gene: TRBJ1-1; D gene: TRBD1; CDR3 DNA: TGTGCCAGCAGCTTTAAGGACAGGGACACTGAAGCTTTCTTT; CDR3 protein: CASSFKDRDTEAFF
clone size: once; V gene: TRBV20-1; J gene: TRBJ2-7; D gene: TRBD1; CDR3 DNA: TGCAGTGCCACAGGGGGCTACGAGCAGTACTTC; CDR3 protein: CSATGGYEQYF
clone size: -; V gene: TRBV18; J gene: TRBJ2-3; D gene: -; CDR3 DNA: TGTGCCAGCTCACCACCGATCACAGATACGCAGTATTTT; CDR3 protein: CASSPPITDTQYF
clone size: -; V gene: TRBV7-9; J gene: TRBJ1-1; D gene: -; CDR3 DNA: TGTGCCAGCAGCTACCTCTTGGGGGCGCCTGAAGCTTTCTTT; CDR3 protein: CASSYLLGAPEAFF
clone size: -; V gene: TRBV2; J gene: TRBJ2-1; D gene: TRBD2; CDR3 DNA: TGTGCCAGCAGTGAGGGGGTAGCGGGAGGGGTAAATGAGCAGTTCTTC; CDR3 protein: CASSEGVAGGVNEQFF
clone size: -; V gene: TRBV6-6; J gene: TRBJ2-2; D gene: -; CDR3 DNA: TGTGCCAGCAGTTACTTGGCAGGGAAGGACACCGGGGAGCTGTTTTTT; CDR3 protein: CASSYLAGKDTGELFF
clone size: -; V gene: TRBV5-1; J gene: TRBJ2-1; D gene: TRBD2; CDR3 DNA: TGCGCCAGCAGCTTGGCTAGCGGAGGTTACAATGAGCAGTTCTTC; CDR3 protein: CASSLASGGYNEQFF
clone size: -; V gene: TRBV19; J gene: TRBJ2-2; D gene: -; CDR3 DNA: TGTGCCAGTAGTACCTACAGGGTGCTCTGGACCGGGGAGCTGTTTTTT; CDR3 protein: CASSTYRVLWTGELFF
clone size: once; V gene: TRBV7-9; J gene: TRBJ2-7; D gene: -; CDR3 DNA: TGTGCCAGCAGCTTAGCGGACTACGAGCAGTACTTC; CDR3 protein: CASSLADYEQYF